This TCR beta chain comes out of a study of blood T cell repertoires in COVID-19. As for the study in general: Italy, Spain and the United States were the sources of the convalescent and acute COVID-19 samples. PBMCs, B-cell-depleted T cells, or T cells provided the cDNA or gDNA that made up the material.

In the study's own analysis: Amplification from reference gene primers served as the basis for estimated nucleated cell counts. Sequencing was performed with immunoSEQ multiplex PCR; in TCRdb, only in-frame clones are kept and a portion is missing. V and J calls and clone size are those listed in that table; D and trimming were worked out from the DNA. Found here are 360,000 or so clones, about four fifths of them singletons; the top ten hold approximately 5%. Categorization into cohorts depended on clinical history that participants reported. CDR1 is SQVTM, CDR2 ANQGSEA, per germline. This CDR3 comprises 12 residues. V was cut by 7 bases and J by 5 bases, with 14 bases left in between.

The sample was PBMCs or T cells enriched from blood (not recorded which). The TCR originated in a woman in her forties or fifties who had recovered from COVID-19. This chain links TRBV29-1 with TRBJ1-2; D remains ambiguous. The CDR3 spells CSAPRQTYGYTF. The DNA for the CDR3 is TGCAGCGCCCCTCGGCAGACTTATGGCTACACCTTC.